A selection of T cell receptor beta chains follows, all from one sample in a study of sequential checkpoint blockade in melanoma. Sequenced by immunoSEQ multiplex PCR; TCRdb stores in-frame clones only, minus some. Among about 7,700 clones listed, 50% to 75% were seen once. The starting material was CD8+ T cells sorted from blood (inferred from file names), obtained from a patient given nivolumab and ipilimumab in sequence. The source of these receptors is a human donor with melanoma. CDR3s include the opening cysteine and the closing phenylalanine or tryptophan. A D gene is named only where the DNA matches it firmly. Not all rows give a size; the values are once, few, many and, for expanded clones, a class.

size,V,length,J,D,DNA,CDR3
-,TRBV6-1,11,TRBJ1-2,-,TGTGCCAGCAGGTCAGGGAATGGCTACACCTTC,CASRSGNGYTF
-,TRBV7-8,15,TRBJ1-5,TRBD1,TGTGCCAGCAGCCGAGACAGGGCTAGCAATCAGCCCCAGCATTTT,CASSRDRASNQPQHF
-,TRBV2,15,TRBJ2-7,TRBD1,TGTGCCAGCAGTGATTTCGGACAGGGTTACGACGAGCAGTACTTC,CASSDFGQGYDEQYF
-,TRBV6-1,13,TRBJ2-7,-,TGTGCCAGCAGTGAAGTCCCCTTAGCCGAGCAGTACTTC,CASSEVPLAEQYF
-,TRBV9,15,TRBJ2-7,TRBD2,TGTGCCAGCAGCGCCGGAGCGGGAGAGTTCTACGAGCAGTACTTC,CASSAGAGEFYEQYF
few,TRBV30,12,TRBJ2-7,TRBD1,TGTGCCTGGGACGACAGGGGCTACGAGCAGTACTTC,CAWDDRGYEQYF
-,TRBV18,16,TRBJ2-7,TRBD1,TGTGCCAGCTCACCGAAAGATCACAGGGGGCGCGTAGGGCAGTACTTC,CASSPKDHRGRVGQYF
-,TRBV11-2,15,TRBJ2-7,TRBD2,TGTGCCAGCAGCGCTTCTAGCGGGCCGTCCTACGAGCAGTACTTC,CASSASSGPSYEQYF
few,TRBV27,13,TRBJ2-7,TRBD1,TGTGCCAGCAGAAGACAGGGGGACTACGAGCAGTACTTC,CASRRQGDYEQYF
once,TRBV11-1,13,TRBJ2-7,-,TGTGCCAGCAGCTTAACGGAGACCTACGAGCAGTACTTC,CASSLTETYEQYF
few,TRBV28,13,TRBJ2-7,TRBD1,TGTGCCAGCAGTTTTTGGACAGGGGGTGGGCAGTACTTC,CASSFWTGGGQYF
few,TRBV7-9,15,TRBJ2-7,-,TGTGCCAGCAGCTTAGGGTTGGGGCAAGCCTACGAGCAGTACTTC,CASSLGLGQAYEQYF
once,TRBV27,14,TRBJ1-1,-,TGTGCCAGCAGTTTAAGCGGGGTGAACACTGAAGCTTTCTTT,CASSLSGVNTEAFF
-,TRBV6-6,16,TRBJ2-7,-,TGTGCCAGCAATACTCGGGGGAGGACGAACTCCTACGAGCAGTACTTC,CASNTRGRTNSYEQYF
-,TRBV28,13,TRBJ1-1,-,TGTGCCAGCAAGTTCCCTCAGGGTCGCCCAGCTTTCTTT,CASKFPQGRPAFF
-,TRBV5-6,14,TRBJ2-1,TRBD2,TGTGCCAGCAGCTTGAGGAGCGGGAGGGCCGAGCAGTTCTTC,CASSLRSGRAEQFF
-,TRBV7-9,12,TRBJ2-7,-,TGTGCCAGCAGACAGGTCGACCACGAGCAGTACTTC,CASRQVDHEQYF